Listed here are 8 T cell receptor beta chains from one sample, sequenced in a study of control samples from healthy donors and cancer patients. Only in-frame clones appear in the TCRdb table, and some are missing; sequencing was by immunoSEQ multiplex PCR. The sample contains roughly 220,000 clones, 85% to 95% of which appear only once. Sample: blood. The receptor set was obtained from a man in his fifties or sixties in good health.

The chain employs TRBV11-2 and TRBJ1-2, with D uncertain. The germline V gene has CDR1 SGHAT and CDR2 FQNNGV. Trimming took 3 bases from V and 4 from J, leaving 12 bases between them. The CDR3 covers 14 residues. CDR3 sequence: CASSFDYGSYGYTF. The DNA for the CDR3 is TGTGCCAGCAGCTTTGATTACGGGAGCTATGGCTACACCTTC.

The V and J genes are TRBV9 and TRBJ1-4; no clear D. V was cut by 0 bases and J by 1 base, with 4 bases left in between. CDR3 length: 14 amino acids. Germline V gene lookup returns CDR1 SGDLS and CDR2 YYNGEE. CDR3: CASSVGVTNEKLFF. The CDR3 nucleotides are TGTGCCAGCAGCGTAGGGGTAACTAATGAAAAACTGTTTTTT.

This clone was observed once. The chain employs TRBV3-1 (or the pseudogene TRBV3-2) and TRBJ2-5, with 7 bases aligning to TRBD2. Trimming took 4 bases from V and 1 from J; bases not matched to a gene: 18. The CDR3 is 19 amino acids. The V gene's germline CDR1 is LGHDT and CDR2 YNNKEL (reference sequence). CDR3 in DNA: TGTGCCAGCAGCCCCGGACAAATCAGGGCGCGGGGGACCCAAGAGACCCAGTACTTC. It specifies CASSPGQIRARGTQETQYF.

The V call is TRBV20-1, the J call TRBJ1-1; no clear D. This CDR3 has 11 amino acids. The V and J ends lost 5 bases and 11 bases respectively, with 15 bases between them. In germline, CDR1 is DFQATT, CDR2 SNEGSKA (reference sequence). Here the CDR3 DNA reads TGCAGTGCTGATAACGGACGTGAGGCTTTCTTT. Translating it yields CSADNGREAFF.

The CDR3 loop reads CASSVMSGTDSGNTIYF. CDR3 nucleotides: TGTGCCAGCAGTGTAATGTCGGGGACAGACTCTGGAAACACCATATATTTT. The chain couples TRBV6-1 to TRBJ1-3; 7 nucleotides line up with TRBD1. CDR1 is MNHNS, CDR2 SASEGT, per germline. The CDR3 is 17 residues long. V was clipped by 4 bases and J by 0 bases; unmatched bases: 9.

The chain is built from TRBV4-3 and TRBJ2-5; weak D call: TRBD2 (6 bases). Germline CDR1 and CDR2: LGHNA and YSLEER. V lost 5 bases, J lost 5 bases, and 15 bases lay in between. The CDR3 spans 14 residues. The CDR3 here is CASSTTGVGETQYF. CDR3 bases: TGCGCCAGCAGCACCACGGGGGTGGGGGAGACCCAGTACTTC.

The J gene is TRBJ2-7, the V gene TRBV2; 11 bases agree with TRBD2. The CDR3 is 14 residues long. V lost 4 bases to trimming and J lost 9 bases; unmatched junction nucleotides: 8. Germline values: CDR1 SNHLY, CDR2 FYNNEI. This chain's CDR3 is CASSGLAGGPGQYF. The DNA of the CDR3 is TGTGCCAGCAGTGGATTAGCGGGGGGGCCGGGGCAGTACTTC.

The chain is built from TRBV5-1 and TRBJ1-6; D is ambiguous. The CDR3 is 13 amino acids. Germline V lookup: CDR1 SGHRS, CDR2 YFSETQ. V lost 3 bases and J lost 6, with 7 bases in between. The CDR3 DNA follows: TGCGCCAGCAGCTCCGAAGGTAATTCACCCCTCCACTTT. It yields the protein CASSSEGNSPLHF.